Following are 10 T cell receptor beta chains from one sample sequenced in a study of cytomegalovirus exposure and HLA in healthy donors (dated by TCRdb to about 2017). Preparation of the library involved the immunoSEQ multiplex PCR assay. A mixture of 60 forward primers for TCR Vbeta segments and 13 reverse primers for TCR Jbeta segments was used in the multiplex PCR. TCRdb retrieved this table from immuneACCESS and kept in-frame rearrangements only. Not all clones are present; in checked studies, unresolved V genes account for under half, and no reason is known for the remainder. Counted in this sample were about 130,000 clones; 74% of them appeared once. The top ten constitute approximately 4.3% of the sample. Sequenced: PBMCs. Source of these receptors: a man aged 18 to 35 in good health and CMV-seropositive.

The chain combines TRBV6-6 with TRBJ2-1; 8 nucleotides line up with TRBD2. From germline, CDR1 is MNHNY and CDR2 SVGAGI (reference sequence). The CDR3 is 15 residues long. Germline trimming cut 6 bases from V and 7 bases from J; bases unmatched to any gene: 11. The DNA of the CDR3 is TGTGCCAGCAGCAATAGCGGGACCCCGGGGAATGAGCAGTTCTTC. Encoded protein: CASSNSGTPGNEQFF.

J is TRBJ1-6 and V is TRBV7-6, with D possibly being TRBD1 (5 bases). Trimming left V 4 bases short and J 7 bases short, with 14 bases between. CDR1 and CDR2 (germline): SGHVS, FNYEAQ. The CDR3 length is 15 residues. The CDR3 is CASSSGGARNSPLHF. In DNA form, the CDR3 reads TGTGCCAGCAGCTCCGGAGGGGCGCGCAATTCACCCCTCCACTTT.

The chain's CDR3 is CASSLRKAGTEAFF. The CDR3 nucleotides are TGTGCCAGCAGTTTACGTAAGGCGGGGACTGAAGCTTTCTTT. The rearrangement uses TRBV27 and TRBJ1-1; D unresolved. V lost 2 bases and J lost 5, with 12 bases in between. The CDR3 spans 14 residues. CDR1 and CDR2 (germline): MNHEY, SMNVEV (reference sequence).

The V call is TRBV19, the J call TRBJ1-1; weak D call: TRBD1 (6 bases). Germline loops: CDR1 LNHDA, CDR2 SQIVND (reference sequence). V was cut by 7 bases and J by 10 bases, with 13 bases left in between. This CDR3 is 11 amino acids long. CDR3 sequence reads: CASTIGRGAFF. CDR3 sequence (DNA): TGTGCCAGTACCATTGGCAGGGGAGCTTTCTTT.

This clone was counted only a few times. The genes are TRBV5-1 and TRBJ2-5; TRBD1 is a possible D gene (5 bases). The CDR3 is 14 amino acids. From germline, CDR1 is SGHRS and CDR2 YFSETQ. The germline V and J ends were trimmed by 7 bases and 1 base, with 14 bases remaining between them. DNA of the CDR3: TGCGCCAGCCGATCTCAGGGTGCCCAAGAGACCCAGTACTTC. Amino acid sequence: CASRSQGAQETQYF.

The chain is built from TRBV20-1 and TRBJ1-2; a weak D match, TRBD1 (6 bases). Trimming removed 3 bases from V and 6 bases from J, with 8 bases in between. The germline V gene encodes CDR1 DFQATT and CDR2 SNEGSKA (reference sequence). The CDR3 runs 11 residues. The CDR3 sequence is CSARGADGYTF. Written as DNA, the CDR3 is TGCAGTGCTAGGGGGGCTGATGGCTACACCTTC.

The gene calls are TRBV7-2 and TRBJ1-6, with 8 bases aligning to TRBD1. The ends lost 1 base at V and 1 base at J; junction bases unmatched: 3. The germline gives CDR1 SGHTA, CDR2 FQGNSA. CDR3 length: 17 amino acids. CDR3 sequence (DNA): TGTGCCAGCAGCTTAGGGCAGGGGGCGTCCTATAATTCACCCCTCCACTTT. It specifies CASSLGQGASYNSPLHF.

This clone was detected once. The V call is TRBV2, the J call TRBJ1-1; D is perhaps TRBD1 (5 bases). The CDR3 is 13 amino acids. The germline CDR1 and CDR2 sequences are SNHLY and FYNNEI. Trimming pared 6 bases from V and 3 bases from J, leaving 11 bases between. The CDR3 DNA is TGTGCCAGCAGCCCGGGAGGGGACACTGAAGCTTTCTTT. This sequence encodes CASSPGGDTEAFF.

In the case of this clone: A single base separates this from a much larger clone, so it may be a read error. This chain joins TRBV4-1 and TRBJ2-7; 11 bases align to TRBD1. Germline V gene data show CDR1 as MGHRA and CDR2 as YSYEKL. J lost 3 bases, V lost 0 bases, and 4 bases had no gene match. The CDR3 is 16 residues long. CDR3 amino acids: CASSQDTGTGGYEQYF. DNA of the CDR3: TGCGCCAGCAGCCAAGATACCGGGACAGGGGGCTACGAGCAGTACTTC.

Only one count was recorded for this clone. This chain joins TRBV7-9 and TRBJ1-4, with D tentatively TRBD1 (5 bases). V was clipped by 4 bases and J by 7 bases, with 19 bases between them. This CDR3 is built from 16 residues. CDR1 SEHNR and CDR2 FQNEAQ come from the germline V gene (reference sequence). CDR3 in amino acids: CASSSWGQPRREKLFF. CDR3 coding DNA: TGTGCCAGCAGCTCCTGGGGCCAGCCCAGGCGTGAAAAACTGTTTTTT.